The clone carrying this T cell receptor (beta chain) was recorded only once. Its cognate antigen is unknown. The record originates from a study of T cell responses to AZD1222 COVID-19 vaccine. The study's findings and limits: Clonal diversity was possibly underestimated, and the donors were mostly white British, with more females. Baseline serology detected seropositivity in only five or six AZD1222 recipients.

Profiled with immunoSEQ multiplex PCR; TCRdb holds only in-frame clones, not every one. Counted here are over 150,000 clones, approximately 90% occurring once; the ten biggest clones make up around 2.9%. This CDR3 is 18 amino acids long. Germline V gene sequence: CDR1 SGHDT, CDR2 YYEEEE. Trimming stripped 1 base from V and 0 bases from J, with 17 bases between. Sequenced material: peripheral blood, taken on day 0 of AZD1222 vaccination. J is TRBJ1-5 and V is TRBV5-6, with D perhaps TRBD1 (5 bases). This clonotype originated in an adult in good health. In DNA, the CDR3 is TGTGCCAGCAGCTTGATGGGAAGGCAGGGCTATAGCAATCAGCCCCAGCATTTT. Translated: CASSLMGRQGYSNQPQHF.